A selection of T cell receptor beta chains follows, all from one sample in a study of blood T cell repertoires in COVID-19. Sequencing used immunoSEQ multiplex PCR; TCRdb keeps in-frame clones, though not all of them. The sample has approximately 230,000 clones, 85% to 90% seen once; the top ten hold around 15%. Sequences were obtained from PBMCs or T cells enriched from blood (not recorded which). All receptors derive from a woman aged 50 to 65 with acute COVID-19. The CDR3 runs from the conserved cysteine through the conserved F or W. D genes are given only for firm matches. Clone size is given for some rows only: seen once, a few or many times, or a class if the clone is expanded.

D gene	J gene	clone size	CDR3 length	V gene	CDR3 protein	CDR3 DNA
NA	TRBJ2-4	NA	13	TRBV11-2	CASSLDQANIQYF	TGTGCCAGCAGCTTAGATCAAGCTAACATTCAGTACTTC
NA	TRBJ1-2	NA	14	TRBV27	CASSPPGVLAGYTF	TGTGCCAGCAGTCCCCCCGGGGTTTTGGCCGGCTACACCTTC
NA	TRBJ2-3	NA	15	TRBV27	CASSLGRLVTDTQYF	TGTGCCAGCAGTTTAGGGAGGCTTGTCACAGATACGCAGTATTTT
TRBD2	TRBJ2-3	NA	14	TRBV20-1	CSASSREGTDTQYF	TGCAGTGCTAGTTCGCGGGAGGGCACAGATACGCAGTATTTT
NA	TRBJ2-7	NA	14	TRBV27	CASREHRNTYEQYF	TGTGCCAGCAGGGAGCACAGGAACACCTACGAGCAGTACTTC
TRBD1	TRBJ2-6	NA	16	TRBV30	CAWTTGTGAGANVLTF	TGTGCCTGGACGACCGGGACAGGGGCAGGGGCCAACGTCCTGACTTTC
NA	TRBJ1-1	NA	14	TRBV3-1/TRBV3-2	CASRTQGLNTEAFF	TGTGCCAGCAGGACACAGGGATTGAACACTGAAGCTTTCTTT
NA	TRBJ2-3	NA	14	TRBV19	CASSNQRGTDTQYF	TGTGCCAGTAGTAACCAGCGGGGCACAGATACGCAGTATTTT
TRBD1	TRBJ1-2	NA	15	TRBV5-1	CASSPPDRDFNGYTF	TGCGCCAGCAGCCCCCCGGACAGGGACTTTAATGGCTACACCTTC
NA	TRBJ1-3	once	15	TRBV10-1	CASRSRGAPRNTIYF	TGCGCCAGCAGATCCAGGGGAGCCCCCCGAAACACCATATATTTT
TRBD1	TRBJ1-2	NA	14	TRBV3-1/TRBV3-2	CASSQFTGAGGYTF	TGTGCCAGCAGCCAATTTACAGGGGCGGGTGGCTACACCTTC
NA	TRBJ2-5	NA	12	TRBV12-5	CASGLTKETQYF	TGTGCTAGTGGTTTAACTAAGGAGACCCAGTACTTC
NA	TRBJ1-6	NA	16	TRBV5-5	CASSLDFGTNNSPLHF	TGTGCCAGCAGCTTGGATTTCGGGACAAATAATTCACCCCTCCACTTT
TRBD1	TRBJ1-1	once	14	TRBV18	CASSSDRRETEAFF	TGTGCCAGCTCATCGGACAGGAGGGAGACTGAAGCTTTCTTT
NA	TRBJ1-1	NA	14	TRBV7-2	CASSHGGSGAEAFF	TGTGCCAGCTCTCACGGCGGGTCGGGGGCTGAAGCTTTCTTT